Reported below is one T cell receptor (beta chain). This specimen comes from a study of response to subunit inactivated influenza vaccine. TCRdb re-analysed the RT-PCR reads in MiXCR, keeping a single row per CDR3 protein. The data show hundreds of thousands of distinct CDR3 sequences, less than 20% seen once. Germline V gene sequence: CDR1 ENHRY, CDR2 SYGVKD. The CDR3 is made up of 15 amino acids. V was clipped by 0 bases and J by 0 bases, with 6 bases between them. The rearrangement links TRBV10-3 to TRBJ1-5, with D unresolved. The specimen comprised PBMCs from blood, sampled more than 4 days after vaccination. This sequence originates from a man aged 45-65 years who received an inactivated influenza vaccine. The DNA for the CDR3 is TGTGCCATCAGTGAGTCAAGCAATAGCAATCAGCCCCAGCATTTT. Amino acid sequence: CAISESSNSNQPQHF.